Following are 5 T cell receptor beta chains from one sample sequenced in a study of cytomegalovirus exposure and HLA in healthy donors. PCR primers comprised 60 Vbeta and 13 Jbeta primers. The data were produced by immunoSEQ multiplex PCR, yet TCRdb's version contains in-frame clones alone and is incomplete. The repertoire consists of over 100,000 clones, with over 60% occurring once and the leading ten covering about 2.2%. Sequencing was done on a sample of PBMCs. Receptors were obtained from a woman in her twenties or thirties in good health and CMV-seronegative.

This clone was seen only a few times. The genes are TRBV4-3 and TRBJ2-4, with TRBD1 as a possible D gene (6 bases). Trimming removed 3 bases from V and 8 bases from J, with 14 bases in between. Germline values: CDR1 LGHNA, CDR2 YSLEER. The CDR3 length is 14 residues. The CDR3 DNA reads TGCGCCAGCAGCCACGCTGTAGGGGGTTACATTCAGTACTTC. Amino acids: CASSHAVGGYIQYF.

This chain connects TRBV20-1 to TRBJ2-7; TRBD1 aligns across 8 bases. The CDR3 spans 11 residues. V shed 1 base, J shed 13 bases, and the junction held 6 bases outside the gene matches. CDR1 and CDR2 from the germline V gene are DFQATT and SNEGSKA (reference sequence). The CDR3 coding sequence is TGCAGTGCTAGAGCAGGGGGCTTAACCTACTTC. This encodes CSARAGGLTYF.

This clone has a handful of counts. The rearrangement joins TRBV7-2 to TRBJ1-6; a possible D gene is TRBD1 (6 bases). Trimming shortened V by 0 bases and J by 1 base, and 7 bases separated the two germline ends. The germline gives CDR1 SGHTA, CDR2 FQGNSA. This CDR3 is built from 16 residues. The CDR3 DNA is TGTGCCAGCAGCTTAGCGGGACAATCCTATAATTCACCCCTCCACTTT. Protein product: CASSLAGQSYNSPLHF.

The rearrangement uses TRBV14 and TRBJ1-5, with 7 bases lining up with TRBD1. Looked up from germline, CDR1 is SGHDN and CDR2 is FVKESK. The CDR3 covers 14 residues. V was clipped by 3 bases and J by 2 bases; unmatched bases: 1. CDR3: CASSHTGGNQPQHF. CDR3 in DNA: TGTGCCAGCAGCCATACAGGGGGCAATCAGCCCCAGCATTTT.

CDR3 DNA sequence: TGTGCCAGCAGCTTTGGGGGGTCCCCTTCACCCCTCCACTTT. This codes for CASSFGGSPSPLHF. The chain combines TRBV7-9 with TRBJ1-6, with D maybe TRBD1 (5 bases). CDR1 and CDR2 (germline): SEHNR, FQNEAQ (reference sequence). V shed 3 bases and J shed 9 bases, with 12 bases lying between them. The CDR3 totals 14 residues.